This passage covers 5 T cell receptor beta chains from one sample sequenced in a study of blood T cell repertoires in COVID-19. TCRdb keeps only in-frame clones here, not all; method: immunoSEQ multiplex PCR. The sample contains approximately 170,000 clones, 65% to 90% of which appear only once. The sequenced sample consisted of peripheral blood. These receptors were taken from a man in his forties or fifties with active or convalescent COVID-19.

The chain is built from TRBV7-9 and TRBJ1-2; tentative D call: TRBD1 (5 bases). CDR1 is SEHNR, CDR2 FQNEAQ, per germline (reference sequence). The CDR3 is 13 residues long. V was pared by 11 bases and J by 3 bases, with 16 bases between. The CDR3 spells CASSRGRDYGYTF. The CDR3 DNA sequence: TGTGCCTCATCAAGGGGCAGGGACTATGGCTACACCTTC.

The chain uses TRBV10-3 and TRBJ1-1; the match to TRBD1 covers 10 bases. This CDR3 has 17 residues. Germline V lookup: CDR1 ENHRY, CDR2 SYGVKD. After removal of 2 bases from V and 4 bases from J, the junction contained 10 bases not matched to a gene. CDR3 sequence (DNA): TGTGCCATCAGTGAGCCCCGGGACAGGGGAATTGGCACTGAAGCTTTCTTT. This sequence encodes CAISEPRDRGIGTEAFF.

Points on this clone: The junction differs from germline at one of its ends, possibly a read error. This chain joins TRBV5-4 and TRBJ2-3; 8 nucleotides line up with TRBD2. The CDR3 is 15 amino acids. Per germline, CDR1 SGHNT and CDR2 YYREEE (reference sequence). CDR3 loop: CASRLATSGTDTQYF. The CDR3 DNA reads TGTGCCAGCAGATTGGCGACTAGCGGCACAGATACGCAGTATTTT.

The rearrangement joins TRBV3-1 (or the pseudogene TRBV3-2) to TRBJ2-5; no definite D call. V was pared by 1 base and J by 6 bases, with 6 bases between. CDR3 size: 12 residues. Germline assignment: CDR1 LGHDT and CDR2 YNNKEL (reference sequence). As DNA, the CDR3 is TGTGCCAGCAGCCAAGGGAGCCAGACCCAGTACTTC. This translates into CASSQGSQTQYF.

The V gene is TRBV6-6, the J gene TRBJ2-5; TRBD2 agrees at 8 bases. The CDR3 sequence is 14 residues long. The J segment lost 5 bases and the V segment lost 7 bases, leaving 9 bases of the junction unmatched. Germline V gives CDR1 MNHNY, CDR2 SVGAGI (reference sequence). CDR3 DNA: TGTGCCAGCACCTTCGGGGGGGGTCTGGAGACCCAGTACTTC. Amino acids: CASTFGGGLETQYF.